This TCR beta chain originates from a study of OX40 agonist ivuxolimab in advanced cancers. Background on the whole study: Ivuxolimab was a fully human IgG2 agonistic monoclonal antibody targeting the costimulatory receptor OX40 (CD134). Intravenous ivuxolimab was administered to patients every 2 weeks at six dose levels: 0.01, 0.1, 0.3, 1.5, 3 and 10 mg/kg. Among the roughly 50 dose-escalation patients, roughly 20 had hepatocellular carcinoma, roughly 15 melanoma, 9 renal cell carcinoma and 9 head and neck cancer. A male proportion of around 83% and a mean age of 60 years, ranging from about 20 to 80, were recorded for the dose-escalation cohort. Patients were allowed to have had prior anti-PD-1, anti-PD-L1 or anti-CTLA-4 therapy, and 30% to 50% of the dose-escalation patients had previously received checkpoint inhibitors. Partial responses occurred in three dose-escalation patients, of whom one had hepatocellular carcinoma and two had cutaneous melanoma. Peripheral TCRbeta sequencing was intended to test whether TCR sequence diversity was altered and clonal T-cell expansion was caused by ivuxolimab. The paper describes the monotherapy dose-escalation part (N of about 55 patients) of the phase I trial of ivuxolimab. Overall study results and their limits: Partial responders in the 0.1-3.0 mg/kg groups had among the lowest normalized peripheral clonal expansion, especially among CD8+ T cells. Clonal expansion of both CD4+ and CD8+ blood T cells was observed from baseline to week 6 at doses 0.1 to 3.0 mg/kg. After ivuxolimab, more expanded clones were found on average in CD8+ T cells than in CD4+ T cells. Low levels of normalized T-cell clonal expansion were also shown by some nonresponding patients. Which antigens the clonally expanded peripheral T cells were specific for was not determined.

Genomic DNA was isolated from the sorted cells so that the TCRbeta CDR3 region could be sequenced. TCRbeta CDR3 regions were sequenced using the immunoSEQ Assay. Sourced from immuneACCESS, this table was stored by TCRdb with only in-frame sequences that have V and J called. A share of the clones is absent; for the studies checked, an unresolved V gene accounts for under half, and the remainder has no known explanation. The sample table holds 90,000 to 120,000 clones, of which around nine tenths were seen once. The ten largest make up 0.31% of the sample. The trial excluded patients who had a history of autoimmune disease or were on systemic immunosuppression. Peripheral blood for TCR sequencing was drawn from every dose cohort at baseline, at cycle 4 day 1 and at cycle 7 day 1. The samples were drawn from a first-in-human, open-label, multicenter phase I dose-escalation trial of ivuxolimab. Adults with locally advanced or metastatic melanoma, renal cell carcinoma, hepatocellular carcinoma or head and neck squamous cell carcinoma were enrolled in the trial. CD4+ and CD8+ T cells were sorted separately from peripheral blood before TCR sequencing.

The CDR3 sequence holds 15 residues, the cysteine and phenylalanine included. The kept DNA is CDR3 alone, 45 bases in frame from the first base. According to the germline V gene, CDR1 reads SGHVS and CDR2 reads FQNEAQ. From V the trimming removes 5 bases and from J it removes 7 bases, while the gene matches leave 10 bases of the junction unaccounted for. Regarding this clone: What antigen it recognizes has not been identified. No per-base quality is available; no much larger clone lies one base away.

The TCR comes from an adult with an advanced solid tumor such as melanoma, head and neck, liver or kidney cancer. The sequence joins TRBV7-8 to TRBJ2-7; 11 bases in the middle match TRBD2. The sequencing used CD4+ or CD8+ T cells sorted from blood, collected in a trial of the OX40 agonist ivuxolimab. At the DNA level, the sequence is TGTGCCAGCAGCCCGAGACTAGCGGGATTAATGGAGCAGTACTTC. The resulting protein is CASSPRLAGLMEQYF.